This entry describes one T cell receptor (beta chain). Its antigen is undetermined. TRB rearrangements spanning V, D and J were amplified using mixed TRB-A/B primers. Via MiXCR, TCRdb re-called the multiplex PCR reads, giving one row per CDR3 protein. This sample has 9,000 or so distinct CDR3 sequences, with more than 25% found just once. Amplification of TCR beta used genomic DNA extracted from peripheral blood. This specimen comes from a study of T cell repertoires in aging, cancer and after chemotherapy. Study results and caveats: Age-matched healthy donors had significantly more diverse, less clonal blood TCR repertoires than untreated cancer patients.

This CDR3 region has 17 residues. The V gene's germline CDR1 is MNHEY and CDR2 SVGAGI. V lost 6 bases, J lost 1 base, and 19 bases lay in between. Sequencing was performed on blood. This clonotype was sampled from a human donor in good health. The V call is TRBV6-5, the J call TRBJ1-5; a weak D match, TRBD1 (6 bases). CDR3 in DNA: TGTGCCAGCAGCCTCACAGGGCGGTCCAGCAGCAATCAGCCCCAGCATTTT. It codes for CASSLTGRSSSNQPQHF.